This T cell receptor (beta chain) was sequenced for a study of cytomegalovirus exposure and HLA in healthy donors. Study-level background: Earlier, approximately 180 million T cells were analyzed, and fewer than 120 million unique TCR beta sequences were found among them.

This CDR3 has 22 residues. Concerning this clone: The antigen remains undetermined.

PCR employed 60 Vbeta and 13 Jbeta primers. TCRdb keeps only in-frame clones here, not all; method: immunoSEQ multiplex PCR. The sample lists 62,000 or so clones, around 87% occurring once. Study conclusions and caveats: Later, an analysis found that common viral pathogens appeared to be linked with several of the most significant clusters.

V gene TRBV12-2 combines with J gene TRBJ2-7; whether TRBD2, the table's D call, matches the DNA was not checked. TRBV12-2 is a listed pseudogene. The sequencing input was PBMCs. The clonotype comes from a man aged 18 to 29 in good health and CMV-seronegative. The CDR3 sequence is CASRLGRPGAGTSGGGPYEQYF. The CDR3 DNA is TGTGCAAGTCGCTTAGGACGTCCGGGCGCCGGGACTAGCGGGGGGGGGCCCTACGAGCAGTACTTC.